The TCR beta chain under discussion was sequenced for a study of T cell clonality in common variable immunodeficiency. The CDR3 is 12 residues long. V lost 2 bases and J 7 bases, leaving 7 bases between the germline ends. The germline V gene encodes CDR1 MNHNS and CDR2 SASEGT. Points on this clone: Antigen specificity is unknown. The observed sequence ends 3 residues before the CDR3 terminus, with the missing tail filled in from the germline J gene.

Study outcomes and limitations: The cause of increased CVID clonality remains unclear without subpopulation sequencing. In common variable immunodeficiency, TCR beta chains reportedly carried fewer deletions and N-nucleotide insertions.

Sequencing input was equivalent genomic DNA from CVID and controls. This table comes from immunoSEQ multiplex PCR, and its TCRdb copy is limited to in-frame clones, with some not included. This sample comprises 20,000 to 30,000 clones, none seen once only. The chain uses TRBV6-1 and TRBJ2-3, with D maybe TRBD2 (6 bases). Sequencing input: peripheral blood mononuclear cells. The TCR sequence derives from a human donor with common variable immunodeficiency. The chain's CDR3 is CASSERGNTQYF. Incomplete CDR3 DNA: TGTGCCAGCAGTGAACGCGGGAATACG.